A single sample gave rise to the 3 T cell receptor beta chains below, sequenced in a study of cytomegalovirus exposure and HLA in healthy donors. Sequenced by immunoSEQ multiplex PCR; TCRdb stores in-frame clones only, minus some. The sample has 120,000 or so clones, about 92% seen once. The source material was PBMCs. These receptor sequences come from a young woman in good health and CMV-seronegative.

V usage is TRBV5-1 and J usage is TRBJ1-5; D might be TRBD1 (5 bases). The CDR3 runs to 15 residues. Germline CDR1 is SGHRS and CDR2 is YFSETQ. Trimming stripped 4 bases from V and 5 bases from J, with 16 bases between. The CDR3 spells CASSRGGVEDQPQHF. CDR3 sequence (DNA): TGCGCCAGCAGCCGGGGCGGGGTAGAGGATCAGCCCCAGCATTTT.

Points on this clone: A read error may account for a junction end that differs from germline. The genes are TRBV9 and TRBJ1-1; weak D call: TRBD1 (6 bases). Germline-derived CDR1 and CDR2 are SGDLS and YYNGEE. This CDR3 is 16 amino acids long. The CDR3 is CASSNSQGIMNAEAFF. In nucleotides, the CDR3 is TGTGCCAGCAGCAATTCACAGGGTATTATGAACGCTGAAGCTTTCTTT.

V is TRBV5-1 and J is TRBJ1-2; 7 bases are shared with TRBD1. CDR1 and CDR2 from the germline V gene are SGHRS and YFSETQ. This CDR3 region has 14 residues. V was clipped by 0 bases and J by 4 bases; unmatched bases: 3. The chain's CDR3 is CASSLGDRAYGYTF. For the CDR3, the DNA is TGCGCCAGCAGCTTGGGAGACAGGGCCTATGGCTACACCTTC.